The clone carrying this T cell receptor beta chain has at least ten counts. TCRdb recomputed calls from the 5' RACE reads with MiXCR, one row per CDR3 protein. The sample includes about 660,000 distinct CDR3 sequences, more than 6.5% of them seen just once. The entry originates in a study of identical twins. The V and J ends lost 0 bases and 5 bases, in that order; junction bases with no gene match: 5. Germline V lookup: CDR1 SGHRS, CDR2 YFSETQ. The CDR3 loop spans 16 amino acids. These data were also filed under a second study, of yellow fever vaccine responses in identical twins.

Sequenced input: PBMCs. The sequence was collected from a woman younger than 30 in good health. The chain uses TRBV5-1 and TRBJ1-4; 9 bases are a match to TRBD1. The CDR3 nucleotides read TGCGCCAGCAGCTTGGCCGGGACAGGGCGGAATGAAAAACTGTTTTTT. Protein: CASSLAGTGRNEKLFF.